The 27 T cell receptor beta chains given below trace back to one sample, sequenced in a study of beta chain features in type 1 diabetes. Reverse transcription of all isolated RNA meant that expressed TCRB transcripts were sequenced. Sequenced by immunoSEQ multiplex PCR; TCRdb stores in-frame clones only, minus some. The sample holds around 310,000 clones, roughly 11% seen once. The sample comprised naive CD4+ T cells from blood. The receptors come from a woman aged 25 to 39 in good health.

The sample holds a few counts of this clone. V and J are TRBV7-2 and TRBJ2-6; 7 bases are a match to TRBD1. V lost 3 bases, J lost 0 bases, and 11 bases stayed unmatched. The CDR3 runs to 19 residues. Germline V gene lookup returns CDR1 SGHTA and CDR2 FQGNSA. DNA for the CDR3: TGTGCCAGCAGCTTGTTCCGACAGGGTTTAGGCTCTGGGGCCAACGTCCTGACTTTC. This translates into CASSLFRQGLGSGANVLTF.

Written as DNA, the CDR3 is TGCAGCGTTGTCCTAGCGGCTAACTACAATGAGCAGTTCTTC. Translating gives CSVVLAANYNEQFF. The genes are TRBV29-1 and TRBJ2-1; 7 nucleotides match TRBD2. The V gene end was trimmed by 4 bases and the J gene end by 3 bases; junction bases not matched to a gene: 6. Per germline, CDR1 SQVTM and CDR2 ANQGSEA. The CDR3 has 14 residues.

This sequence joins TRBV6-5 and TRBJ2-2; D might be TRBD2 (7 bases). The CDR3 consists of 14 residues. The germline gives CDR1 MNHEY, CDR2 SVGAGI. V was cut by 7 bases and J by 9 bases, with 18 bases left in between. This CDR3 is CASTMAGGARELFF. In nucleotides, the CDR3 is TGTGCCAGCACTATGGCTGGGGGGGCCAGGGAGCTGTTTTTT.

This clone was seen a handful of times. V and J are TRBV7-3 and TRBJ2-7; D call uncertain. Trimming cost V 4 bases and J 6 bases, with 16 bases left between them. This CDR3 comprises 14 residues. In germline, CDR1 is SGHTA, CDR2 FQGTGA. The CDR3 coding sequence is TGTGCCAGCAGCTCGACTGGCCGGATTGGCGAGCAGTACTTC. This gives the protein CASSSTGRIGEQYF.

This chain connects TRBV27 to TRBJ2-7; D not certain. V dropped 3 bases and J dropped 4 bases, with 10 bases sitting between them. The CDR3 totals 13 residues. The germline CDR1 and CDR2 sequences are MNHEY and SMNVEV (reference sequence). CDR3 bases: TGTGCCAGCAGTTTCAGGCACCAATACGAGCAGTACTTC. It yields the protein CASSFRHQYEQYF.

The chain recombines TRBV11-3 with TRBJ2-4; D perhaps matches TRBD2 (6 bases). CDR3 length: 15 residues. V was pared by 4 bases and J by 1 base, with 11 bases between. Germline CDR1 is SGHNT and CDR2 is YENEEA. This CDR3 is CASSSGGIAKNIQYF. CDR3 DNA: TGTGCCAGCAGCTCCGGAGGGATTGCCAAAAACATTCAGTACTTC.

This chain connects TRBV29-1 to TRBJ1-1, with no clear D. The germline CDR1 and CDR2 sequences are SQVTM and ANQGSEA. With 5 bases removed from V and 4 bases from J, the gap between germline ends came to 8 bases. CDR3 length: 11 amino acids. DNA of the CDR3: TGCAGCGTTTCAGGAAGCACTGAAGCTTTCTTT. Translating it yields CSVSGSTEAFF.

V and J are TRBV6-5 and TRBJ2-3; 7 nucleotides match TRBD1. With V trimmed by 2 bases and J by 4 bases, 6 bases remained unmatched. The CDR3 runs to 15 residues. Germline CDR1 and CDR2: MNHEY and SVGAGI. DNA of the CDR3: TGTGCCAGCAGTTACGGTCAGGGGGTCCCAGATACGCAGTATTTT. This gives the protein CASSYGQGVPDTQYF.

This clone was seen a few times. Other DNA sequences in the sample encode the same CDR3. The rearrangement links TRBV7-2 to TRBJ2-7; a weak D match, TRBD1 (6 bases). The CDR3 spans 13 residues. Trimming pared 0 bases from V and 3 bases from J, leaving 6 bases between. The germline V gene encodes CDR1 SGHTA and CDR2 FQGNSA. The CDR3 DNA reads TGTGCCAGCAGCTTAGCGGACAGCTACGAGCAGTACTTC. Translation gives CASSLADSYEQYF.

This clone was observed a few times. The gene calls are TRBV19 and TRBJ2-1, with 9 bases identical to TRBD1. V gave up 5 bases and J gave up 4 bases; unmatched junction bases: 12. The length of the CDR3 is 17 residues. CDR1 and CDR2 from the germline V gene are LNHDA and SQIVND (reference sequence). Here the CDR3 reads CASSLLGGTGHYNEQFF. The DNA for the CDR3 is TGTGCCAGTAGTCTGCTTGGAGGGACAGGGCATTACAATGAGCAGTTCTTC.

This chain joins TRBV5-1 and TRBJ2-2; 8 bases are shared with TRBD2. CDR3 length: 14 residues. Trimming removed 7 bases from V and 8 bases from J; junction bases left unmatched: 10. The V gene's germline CDR1 is SGHRS and CDR2 YFSETQ. CDR3: CASRPGTSVGELFF. In DNA, the CDR3 is TGCGCCAGCCGGCCCGGGACTAGTGTGGGGGAGCTGTTTTTT.

The V call is TRBV7-9, the J call TRBJ2-7, with D perhaps TRBD2 (6 bases). With 5 bases removed from V and 9 bases from J, the gap between germline ends came to 14 bases. Germline V gene data show CDR1 as SEHNR and CDR2 as FQNEAQ (reference sequence). The CDR3 extends over 12 amino acids. CDR3 DNA: TGTGCCAGCAGCGTGGTGGGAGGTGGGCAGTACTTC. It encodes CASSVVGGGQYF.

The chain couples TRBV5-1 to TRBJ2-1; TRBD2 matches at 9 bases. J was trimmed by 5 bases and V by 6 bases; bases with no gene match: 12. The CDR3 has 16 amino acids. The V gene's germline CDR1 is SGHRS and CDR2 YFSETQ. CDR3 DNA sequence: TGCGCCAGCAAACCTCCCGGGCTAGCGGGACACAATGAGCAGTTCTTC. This encodes CASKPPGLAGHNEQFF.

The chain combines TRBV30 with TRBJ1-1; no clear D. The CDR3 totals 13 residues. CDR1 and CDR2 from the germline V gene are GTSNPN and SVGIG (reference sequence). V lost 5 bases to trimming and J lost 2 bases, with 12 bases between them. The CDR3 DNA follows: TGTGCCTGGTCTCGCGGGATTAACACTGAAGCTTTCTTT. It is translated as CAWSRGINTEAFF.

The chain recombines TRBV6-5 with TRBJ2-7; 11 bases are a match to TRBD1. This CDR3 has 15 residues. Germline CDR1 MNHEY, CDR2 SVGAGI. The trim removed 6 bases at V and 3 bases at J, leaving 7 bases unmatched. CDR3 region: CASSIRDRGVYEQYF. The CDR3 DNA follows: TGTGCCAGCAGCATCCGGGACAGGGGGGTCTACGAGCAGTACTTC.

The J gene is TRBJ2-3, the V gene TRBV7-9; D is unclear. There are 12 residues in the CDR3. V was shortened by 1 base and J by 10 bases, with 9 bases between the two germline ends. Germline CDR1 SEHNR, CDR2 FQNEAQ (reference sequence). The CDR3 DNA follows: TGTGCCAGCAGCTTAGTTGGCGGAGCGCAGTATTTT. It yields the protein CASSLVGGAQYF.

CDR3 amino acids: CASSRGTGWGQYF. The CDR3 DNA reads as TGTGCCAGCAGTCGAGGGACAGGGTGGGGCCAGTACTTC. The chain links TRBV6-5 to TRBJ2-5, with TRBD1 identical over 9 bases. The V gene's germline CDR1 is MNHEY and CDR2 SVGAGI. The CDR3 is 13 residues long. Trimming cost V 5 bases and J 10 bases; bases outside gene matches: 8.

This chain joins TRBV7-9 and TRBJ1-2, with 9 nucleotides matching TRBD1. Germline loops: CDR1 SEHNR, CDR2 FQNEAQ (reference sequence). There are 15 residues in the CDR3. With 2 bases clipped from V and 7 bases from J, the junction kept 8 bases outside the gene matches. The CDR3 loop reads CASSLSSQGALGYTF. CDR3 nucleotide sequence: TGTGCCAGCAGCTTATCCTCACAGGGGGCACTTGGCTACACCTTC.

The chain links TRBV28 to TRBJ1-2, with TRBD1 matching 9 bases. Germline V gives CDR1 MDHEN, CDR2 SYDVKM. CDR3 length: 16 residues. J lost 7 bases, V lost 2 bases, and 11 bases had no gene match. The CDR3: CASSLVRSGQGGGYTF. The CDR3 DNA reads as TGTGCCAGCAGTTTAGTGAGATCGGGACAGGGTGGTGGCTACACCTTC.

This clone has more than one count but fewer than ten. The CDR3 DNA reads TGTGCCAGCTCACCACCAAGCGGGGGCACAGATACGCAGTATTTT. It specifies CASSPPSGGTDTQYF. The chain recombines TRBV18 with TRBJ2-3, with TRBD2 identical over 7 bases. J gave up 1 base and V 0 bases, and 1 base lay outside the gene matches. This CDR3 comprises 15 residues. Germline values: CDR1 KGHSH, CDR2 LQKENI.

The chain has TRBV25-1 and TRBJ1-3; TRBD1 aligns across 7 bases. Trimming removed 1 base from V and 0 bases from J; junction bases left unmatched: 6. CDR1 MGHDK and CDR2 SYGVNS come from the germline V gene. The length of the CDR3 is 17 residues. CDR3 DNA sequence: TGTGCCAGCAGTGAATCACCGGGACAGATCTCTGGAAACACCATATATTTT. It yields the protein CASSESPGQISGNTIYF. The whole variable domain, remainder taken from reference TRBV25-1 and TRBJ1-3, is EADIYQTPRYLVIGTGKKITLECSQTMGHDKMYWYQQDPGMELHLIHYSYGVNSTEKGDLSSESTVSRIRTEHFPLTLESARPSHTSQYLCASSESPGQISGNTIYFGEGSWLTVV.

In this sample, this clone turned up a few times. The V and J genes are TRBV19 and TRBJ2-1, with 8 bases lining up with TRBD2. CDR1 LNHDA and CDR2 SQIVND come from the germline V gene (reference sequence). J was trimmed by 6 bases and V by 2 bases; bases with no gene match: 3. The CDR3 sequence is 14 residues long. The CDR3, as DNA: TGTGCCAGTAGTATACGGGAGGGCTCCAATGAGCAGTTCTTC. Translated: CASSIREGSNEQFF. Variable domain in full (rest from reference TRBV19 and TRBJ2-1): DGGITQSPKYLFRKEGQNVTLSCEQNLNHDAMYWYRQDPGQGLRLIYYSQIVNDFQKGDIAEGYSVSREKKESFPLTVTSAQKNPTAFYLCASSIREGSNEQFFGPGTRLTVL.

J is TRBJ1-2 and V is TRBV6-5, with D possibly TRBD1 on 5 matching bases. The CDR3 loop spans 14 amino acids. Germline CDR1 is MNHEY and CDR2 is SVGAGI. V gave up 0 bases and J gave up 5 bases, with 10 bases separating them. The CDR3: CASSYSPGLYGYTF. The CDR3 bases are TGTGCCAGCAGTTACTCGCCAGGGCTTTATGGCTACACCTTC.

This chain uses TRBV2 with TRBJ1-5; D unresolved. The CDR3 is 11 residues long. Deletions cut 11 bases from V and 3 bases from J, with 8 bases between. The germline V gene has CDR1 SNHLY and CDR2 FYNNEI. CDR3 loop: CASGVNQPQHF. CDR3 DNA: TGTGCCTCCGGGGTCAATCAGCCCCAGCATTTT.

The chain has TRBV7-3 and TRBJ2-1, with 12 nucleotides matching TRBD2. The CDR3 spans 16 residues. V lost 6 bases, J lost 4 bases, and 7 bases stayed unmatched. In germline, CDR1 is SGHTA, CDR2 FQGTGA. The chain's CDR3 is CASRPSLAGGYNEQFF. CDR3 DNA sequence: TGTGCCAGCAGGCCCTCACTAGCGGGAGGATACAATGAGCAGTTCTTC.

The chain links TRBV6-4 to TRBJ2-1; possibly TRBD2 for D (6 bases). CDR1 and CDR2 (germline): MRHNA, SNTAGT. This CDR3 spans 15 amino acids. Trimming took off 5 bases at V and 1 base at J, with 12 bases between the two ends. The CDR3 here is CASSPEAGSYNEQFF. The DNA for the CDR3 is TGTGCCAGCAGTCCCGAGGCGGGGTCCTACAATGAGCAGTTCTTC.

This clone was observed a handful of times. This chain uses TRBV14 with TRBJ1-1; D gene uncertain. This CDR3 region has 15 residues. Germline loops: CDR1 SGHDN, CDR2 FVKESK. V lost 4 bases and J 1 base, leaving 13 bases between the germline ends. The CDR3 protein is CASSPRLSWNTEAFF. DNA of the CDR3: TGTGCCAGCAGCCCCAGGTTGAGTTGGAACACTGAAGCTTTCTTT.